The 30 T cell receptor beta chains below all came from one sample that was sequenced in a study of vaccination and CD4 T cells after COVID-19. No cognate antigen is known for these TCRs. Once obtained from cultured CD4+ T cells, the DNA was sequenced using the Oncomine TCR Beta short-read assay. MiXCR, run by TCRdb on the PCR reads, gives a single entry per CDR3 protein. The data contain around 25,000 distinct CDR3 sequences, roughly 44% of them singletons. The treatment was: roughly 10-day PBMC culture with coronavirus spike peptide pools or control peptides (ViraFEST assay). Sequenced input: CD4+ T cells from blood, cultured in vitro. The receptors here all came from a human donor who had recovered from COVID-19.

The chain joins TRBV20-1 to TRBJ2-1; 10 bases fit TRBD2. The trim removed 5 bases at V and 10 bases at J, leaving 17 bases unmatched. In germline, CDR1 is DFQATT, CDR2 SNEGSKA (reference sequence). CDR3 length: 16 residues. CDR3 protein: CSARRPGLAISREQFF. Here the CDR3 DNA reads TGCAGTGCTCGTAGACCGGGACTAGCGATCTCACGGGAGCAGTTCTTC.

DNA for the CDR3: TGTGCCACCAGTGATTTGGGGCGGGAAAGGGCAGATACGCAGTATTTT. This translates into CATSDLGRERADTQYF. J is TRBJ2-3 and V is TRBV24-1, with D possibly TRBD2 on 6 matching bases. V lost 0 bases to trimming and J lost 4 bases, with 13 bases between them. There are 16 residues in the CDR3. Germline assignment: CDR1 KGHDR and CDR2 SFDVKD.

The chain joins TRBV7-9 to TRBJ1-2; D gene unclear. CDR3 length equals 15 residues. Germline CDR1 reads SEHNR; CDR2 reads FQNEAQ (reference sequence). V was cut by 2 bases and J by 7 bases, with 17 bases left in between. CDR3 coding DNA: TGTGCCAGCAGCTTACTCGGAGTAACAGAAGGTGGCTACACCTTC. Amino acids: CASSLLGVTEGGYTF.

This sequence joins TRBV29-1 and TRBJ2-7; 8 nucleotides align to TRBD2. The CDR3 totals 14 residues. Germline loops: CDR1 SQVTM, CDR2 ANQGSEA. Trimming took 4 bases from V and 4 from J; bases not matched to a gene: 9. The CDR3 nucleotides read TGCAGCGTTGGAAGCGGGGGTTTCTCATACGAGCAGTACTTC. It translates to CSVGSGGFSYEQYF.

J is TRBJ2-7 and V is TRBV19; 12 positions agree with TRBD1. The CDR3 runs to 15 residues. J was trimmed by 5 bases and V by 7 bases; bases with no gene match: 9. Per germline, CDR1 LNHDA and CDR2 SQIVND (reference sequence). The CDR3 spells CASKKPGQGADEQYF. CDR3 nucleotides: TGTGCCAGTAAAAAACCGGGACAGGGGGCCGACGAGCAGTACTTC. The full variable domain, with the rest looked up from reference TRBV19 and TRBJ2-7, is DGGITQSPKYLFRKEGQNVTLSCEQNLNHDAMYWYRQDPGQGLRLIYYSQIVNDFQKGDIAEGYSVSREKKESFPLTVTSAQKNPTAFYLCASKKPGQGADEQYFGPGTRLTVT.

This chain links TRBV6-5 with TRBJ1-1; D gene unclear. The V end lost 3 bases, the J end lost 2 bases, and 4 bases lay between the germline ends. The CDR3 consists of 12 residues. Germline V gene sequence: CDR1 MNHEY, CDR2 SVGAGI. The CDR3 DNA follows: TGTGCCAGCAGTTATTTTAACACTGAAGCTTTCTTT. It codes for CASSYFNTEAFF.

Here the CDR3 reads CSARYYTGELFF. For the CDR3, the DNA is TGCAGTGCTAGATATTACACCGGGGAGCTGTTTTTT. This chain links TRBV20-1 with TRBJ2-2; D not certain. Between the trimmed V and J ends, which lost 2 bases and 3 bases, there was a span of 4 bases. The V gene's germline CDR1 is DFQATT and CDR2 SNEGSKA (reference sequence). This CDR3 spans 12 amino acids.

J is TRBJ2-4 and V is TRBV20-1; a weak D match, TRBD2 (7 bases). The germline CDR1 and CDR2 sequences are DFQATT and SNEGSKA (reference sequence). The CDR3 contains 19 residues. Between the trimmed V and J ends, which lost 0 bases and 0 bases, there was a span of 21 bases. This CDR3 is CSARDRFKGGALAKNIQYF. The DNA for the CDR3 is TGCAGTGCTAGAGATCGGTTTAAGGGGGGGGCCTTAGCCAAAAACATTCAGTACTTC.

This clonotype was counted once. The J gene is TRBJ2-7, the V gene TRBV6-2 or TRBV6-3; D unclear. Looked up from germline, CDR1 is MNHEY and CDR2 is SVGEGT. The ends were cut back, 3 bases at V and 4 bases at J, with 10 bases in the middle. This CDR3 comprises 13 residues. The chain's CDR3 is CASSYTQSYEQYF. CDR3 in DNA: TGTGCCAGCAGTTATACTCAGAGTTACGAGCAGTACTTC.

V usage is TRBV24-1 and J usage is TRBJ2-7; D perhaps matches TRBD1 (6 bases). CDR3 length: 14 amino acids. Looked up from germline, CDR1 is KGHDR and CDR2 is SFDVKD. V lost 4 bases and J 2 bases, leaving 11 bases between the germline ends. The CDR3 loop reads CATSDPDRPYEQYF. CDR3 DNA: TGTGCCACCAGTGACCCCGACAGGCCCTACGAGCAGTACTTC.

The chain employs TRBV19 and TRBJ1-5; 7 nucleotides align to TRBD1. The CDR3 loop spans 15 amino acids. V was pared by 1 base and J by 7 bases, with 7 bases of the junction left unmatched. CDR1 is LNHDA and CDR2 is SQIVND in the germline V gene (reference sequence). The CDR3 nucleotides are TGTGCCAGTAGTATAGGACAGGGCCGCGGGCAGCCCCAGCATTTT. This codes for CASSIGQGRGQPQHF.

The chain employs TRBV11-1 and TRBJ1-2; tentatively, D is TRBD1 (6 bases). The length of the CDR3 is 15 residues. CDR1 SGHAT and CDR2 FQDESV come from the germline V gene (reference sequence). V shed 3 bases and J shed 4 bases, with 15 bases lying between them. The DNA for the CDR3 is TGTGCCAGCAGCTTGCTCTTACAGGGACCCTATGGCTACACCTTC. Amino acids: CASSLLLQGPYGYTF.

This clonotype was seen a handful of times. This rearrangement joins TRBV6-2 or TRBV6-3 to TRBJ2-5; 8 bases are a match to TRBD1. The V and J ends lost 2 bases and 7 bases, in that order; junction bases with no gene match: 12. The V gene's germline CDR1 is MNHEY and CDR2 SVGEGT. CDR3 length: 16 amino acids. The CDR3, as DNA: TGTGCCAGCAGTTACCCGACAGGGGATCGTAGATGGACCCAGTACTTC. It yields the protein CASSYPTGDRRWTQYF.

Only a few counts were recorded for this clonotype. The chain links TRBV2 to TRBJ2-5, with D possibly matching TRBD2 (5 bases). Germline V gene lookup returns CDR1 SNHLY and CDR2 FYNNEI. The CDR3 spans 12 residues. V was clipped by 5 bases and J by 4 bases, with 8 bases between them. As DNA, the CDR3 is TGTGCCAGCAGTCTGGGGAGAGAGACCCAGTACTTC. This gives the protein CASSLGRETQYF.

The V and J genes are TRBV20-1 and TRBJ2-3, with 7 bases identical to TRBD2. Germline assignment: CDR1 DFQATT and CDR2 SNEGSKA (reference sequence). The CDR3 length is 15 residues. V was clipped by 5 bases and J by 0 bases; unmatched bases: 8. The CDR3 DNA reads TGCAGTGCTGGGCTGCTAGCGGACAGCACAGATACGCAGTATTTT. Its translation: CSAGLLADSTDTQYF.

The DNA for the CDR3 is TGCGCCAGCAGCCCAGACCGGGTAAACACTGAAGCTTTCTTT. This gives the protein CASSPDRVNTEAFF. The chain couples TRBV5-1 to TRBJ1-1; D remains ambiguous. From germline, CDR1 is SGHRS and CDR2 YFSETQ. The CDR3 length is 14 residues. The germline V and J ends were trimmed by 4 bases and 2 bases, with 12 bases remaining between them.

About this clonotype: The germline gene is not matched at one end of the junction; a read error may be the cause. The rearrangement uses TRBV28 and TRBJ1-2, with D perhaps TRBD1 (6 bases). Germline loops: CDR1 MDHEN, CDR2 SYDVKM. CDR3 size: 15 residues. This CDR3 reads CASSIGGGINFGYTF. DNA for the CDR3: TGTGCCAGCAGTATAGGGGGGGGGATAAACTTTGGCTACACCTTC.

The gene calls are TRBV12-3 or TRBV12-4 and TRBJ1-2; the D gene is possibly TRBD1 (6 bases). The CDR3 totals 14 residues. V lost 6 bases, J lost 4 bases, and 15 bases lay in between. CDR3 residues: CASRGTGRSYGYTF. CDR3 nucleotides: TGTGCCAGCAGGGGTACAGGGCGATCCTATGGCTACACCTTC.

This clonotype was counted only a few times. V is TRBV7-9 and J is TRBJ1-2, with 10 positions matching TRBD1. Germline V gives CDR1 SEHNR, CDR2 FQNEAQ (reference sequence). V was pared by 1 base and J by 6 bases, with 5 bases of the junction left unmatched. This CDR3 comprises 15 residues. CDR3 protein: CASSLGQGAEHGYTF. CDR3 sequence (DNA): TGTGCCAGCAGCTTAGGACAGGGGGCTGAGCATGGCTACACCTTC.

The J gene is TRBJ1-6, the V gene TRBV6-1, with D perhaps matching TRBD1 (5 bases). Trimming stripped 7 bases from V and 7 bases from J, with 17 bases between. This CDR3 region has 15 residues. Germline CDR1 reads MNHNS; CDR2 reads SASEGT. The DNA of the CDR3 is TGTGCCAGCACCCGTACAGGAGTAGAAAATTCACCCCTCCACTTT. Protein sequence: CASTRTGVENSPLHF.

This chain links TRBV6-1 with TRBJ1-1, with 7 nucleotides matching TRBD1. Germline trimming cut 3 bases from V and 7 bases from J; bases unmatched to any gene: 8. CDR1 is MNHNS and CDR2 is SASEGT in the germline V gene. This CDR3 is built from 14 residues. The CDR3 is CASSDRRTGFEAFF. CDR3 nucleotides: TGTGCCAGCAGTGACAGACGGACAGGTTTTGAAGCTTTCTTT.

V gene TRBV7-9 combines with J gene TRBJ2-5, with 11 positions matching TRBD1. The CDR3 sequence is 15 residues long. V shed 5 bases, J shed 4 bases, and the junction held 6 bases outside the gene matches. Germline V gene data show CDR1 as SEHNR and CDR2 as FQNEAQ (reference sequence). As DNA, the CDR3 is TGTGCCAGCAGCAACCCGGACAGGGGGCGAGAGACCCAGTACTTC. It specifies CASSNPDRGRETQYF.

In this sample, this clonotype turned up once. The rearrangement links TRBV6-5 to TRBJ2-7; 9 bases agree with TRBD1. This CDR3 is built from 16 residues. Germline-derived CDR1 and CDR2 are MNHEY and SVGAGI. J lost 0 bases, V lost 0 bases, and 3 bases had no gene match. The CDR3 nucleotides are TGTGCCAGCAGTTACTCGACAGGGGGGGCCTCCTACGAGCAGTACTTC. This sequence encodes CASSYSTGGASYEQYF.

The V call is TRBV7-9, the J call TRBJ2-1; D remains unclear. The V end was cut by 5 bases, the J end by 7 bases, with 9 bases between. The CDR3 is made up of 12 amino acids. Germline V gene sequence: CDR1 SEHNR, CDR2 FQNEAQ (reference sequence). The CDR3 loop is CASSPQVNEQFF. The CDR3 DNA reads as TGTGCCAGCAGCCCTCAAGTGAATGAGCAGTTCTTC.

V usage is TRBV6-1 and J usage is TRBJ2-1; D is undetermined. The germline V and J ends were trimmed by 5 bases and 5 bases, with 16 bases remaining between them. Germline V gene lookup returns CDR1 MNHNS and CDR2 SASEGT. The CDR3 sequence is 15 residues long. The CDR3 region is CASSNPSERHNEQFF. As DNA, the CDR3 is TGTGCCAGCAGTAACCCATCGGAGCGCCACAATGAGCAGTTCTTC.

This clonotype was seen only a few times. The chain uses TRBV20-1 and TRBJ2-3; 7 bases align to TRBD2. Trimming at V came to 4 bases and at J to 2 bases, leaving 6 bases not matched to a gene. The CDR3 spans 14 residues. Germline assignment: CDR1 DFQATT and CDR2 SNEGSKA (reference sequence). CDR3 nucleotide sequence: TGCAGTGCTACGAGCGGGGACTTCACAGATACGCAGTATTTT. Translated, it gives CSATSGDFTDTQYF.

This chain links TRBV7-8 with TRBJ2-7; a weak D match, TRBD1 (6 bases). CDR1 and CDR2 from the germline V gene are SGHVS and FQNEAQ. The V end was cut by 5 bases, the J end by 4 bases, with 12 bases between. There are 13 residues in the CDR3. CDR3 DNA: TGTGCCAGCAGCCTCGACAGGCTTTACGAGCAGTACTTC. This encodes CASSLDRLYEQYF.

This clonotype was counted a few times. V is TRBV7-7 and J is TRBJ2-5; D possibly corresponds to TRBD2 (6 bases). CDR3 length: 16 residues. Per germline, CDR1 SSHAT and CDR2 FNYEAQ (reference sequence). V shed 5 bases and J shed 3 bases, with 19 bases lying between them. The CDR3 nucleotides are TGTGCCAGCAGCAACGACGTTATTGGCGGGAAAGAGACCCAGTACTTC. The encoded protein is CASSNDVIGGKETQYF.

This clonotype turned up a few times. V gene TRBV27 combines with J gene TRBJ2-7, with TRBD2 matching over 12 bases. The length of the CDR3 is 16 residues. Trimming took 0 bases from V and 4 from J; bases not matched to a gene: 4. CDR1 MNHEY and CDR2 SMNVEV come from the germline V gene (reference sequence). The chain's CDR3 is CASSLSPGLAGYEQYF. The DNA for the CDR3 is TGTGCCAGCAGTTTATCCCCGGGACTAGCGGGTTACGAGCAGTACTTC.

This chain connects TRBV20-1 to TRBJ1-2; D possibly corresponds to TRBD1 (6 bases). V was cut by 3 bases and J by 3 bases, with 14 bases left in between. CDR1 and CDR2 from the germline V gene are DFQATT and SNEGSKA (reference sequence). The length of the CDR3 is 14 residues. CDR3: CSARDRGTHYGYTF. The CDR3 DNA reads as TGCAGTGCTAGGGACAGAGGCACCCACTATGGCTACACCTTC.